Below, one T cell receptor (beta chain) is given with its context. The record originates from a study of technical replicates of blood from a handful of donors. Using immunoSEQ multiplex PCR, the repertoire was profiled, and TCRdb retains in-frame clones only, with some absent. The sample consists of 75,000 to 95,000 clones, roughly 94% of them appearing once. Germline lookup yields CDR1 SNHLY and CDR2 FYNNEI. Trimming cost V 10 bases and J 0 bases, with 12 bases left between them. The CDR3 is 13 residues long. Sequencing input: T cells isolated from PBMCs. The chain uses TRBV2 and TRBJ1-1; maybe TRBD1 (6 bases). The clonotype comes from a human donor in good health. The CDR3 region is CANPRGLNTEAFF. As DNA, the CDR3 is TGTGCCAACCCGCGGGGGCTGAACACTGAAGCTTTCTTT.